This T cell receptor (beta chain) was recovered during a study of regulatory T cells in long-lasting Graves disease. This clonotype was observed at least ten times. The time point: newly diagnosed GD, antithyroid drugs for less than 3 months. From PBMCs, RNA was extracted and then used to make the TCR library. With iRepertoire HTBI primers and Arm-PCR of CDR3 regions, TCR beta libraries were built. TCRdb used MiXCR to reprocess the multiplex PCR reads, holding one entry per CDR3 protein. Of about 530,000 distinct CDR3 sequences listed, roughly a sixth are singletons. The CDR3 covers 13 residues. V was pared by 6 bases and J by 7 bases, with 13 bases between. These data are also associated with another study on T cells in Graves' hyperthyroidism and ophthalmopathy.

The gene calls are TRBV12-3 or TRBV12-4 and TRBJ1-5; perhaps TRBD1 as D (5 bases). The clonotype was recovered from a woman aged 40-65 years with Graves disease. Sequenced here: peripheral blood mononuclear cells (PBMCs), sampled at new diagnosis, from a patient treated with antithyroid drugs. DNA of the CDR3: TGTGCCAGCAGCTTCGATGGGGGGCAGCCCCAGCATTTT. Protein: CASSFDGGQPQHF.